The clone carrying this T cell receptor beta chain was observed a single time. What it recognizes is unknown. The data are from a study of T cell responses to AZD1222 COVID-19 vaccine. Overall study context: Pooling was applied to second doses at about 4 or about 12 weeks.

Sequencing was performed with immunoSEQ multiplex PCR; in TCRdb, only in-frame clones are kept and a portion is missing. In the table there are 63,000 or so clones, 85% to 90% of which are singletons. Findings and limits, study-wide: Across the whole spike, CD4 TCRs peaked at regions 160-218 and 743-854.

Sequencing used peripheral blood, obtained on day 0 of AZD1222 vaccination. The clonotype comes from an adult in good health.

CDR3: CSVVSVEGQPQHF. In DNA, the CDR3 is TGCAGCGTTGTCTCGGTGGAGGGCCAGCCCCAGCATTTT. V usage is TRBV29-1 and J usage is TRBJ1-5; D is undetermined. The CDR3 runs to 13 residues. V was pared by 4 bases and J by 7 bases, with 14 bases between. Germline V CDR1 and CDR2: SQVTM, ANQGSEA.